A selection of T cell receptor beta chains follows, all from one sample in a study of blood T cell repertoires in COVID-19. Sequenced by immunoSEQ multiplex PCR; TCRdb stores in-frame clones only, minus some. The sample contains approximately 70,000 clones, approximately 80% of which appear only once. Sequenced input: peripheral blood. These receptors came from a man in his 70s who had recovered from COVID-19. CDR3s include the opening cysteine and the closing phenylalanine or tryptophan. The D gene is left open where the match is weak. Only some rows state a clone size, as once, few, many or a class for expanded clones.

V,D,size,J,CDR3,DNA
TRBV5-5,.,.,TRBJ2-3,CASSPIQGGGTDTQYF,TGTGCCAGCAGCCCTATACAGGGTGGGGGCACAGATACGCAGTATTTT
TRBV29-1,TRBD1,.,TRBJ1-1,CSVAWRTGGAEAFF,TGCAGCGTAGCCTGGCGGACAGGGGGCGCTGAAGCTTTCTTT
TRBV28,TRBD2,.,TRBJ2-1,CASSLPRGSGGGEQFF,TGTGCCAGCAGTTTACCCCGCGGGAGTGGGGGGGGTGAGCAGTTCTTC
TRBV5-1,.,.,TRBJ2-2,CASSLVWAARDRDTGELFF,TGCGCCAGCAGCTTGGTATGGGCGGCGCGGGATCGAGACACCGGGGAGCTGTTTTTT
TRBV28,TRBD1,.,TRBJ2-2,CASSRQGSGELFF,TGTGCCAGCAGCAGACAGGGTTCCGGGGAGCTGTTTTTT
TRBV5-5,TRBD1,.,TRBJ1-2,CASSYQGADGYTF,TGTGCCAGCAGCTACCAGGGGGCGGATGGCTACACCTTC
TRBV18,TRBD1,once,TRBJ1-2,CASSPPPGTGFLLDGYTF,TGTGCCAGCTCACCGCCTCCAGGGACAGGGTTTTTGTTGGATGGCTACACCTTC
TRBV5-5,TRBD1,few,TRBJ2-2,CASRPGTGGTGELFF,TGTGCCAGCAGGCCCGGGACAGGGGGAACCGGGGAGCTGTTTTTT
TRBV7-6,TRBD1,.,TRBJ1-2,CASSSKMTGAYNYGYTF,TGTGCCAGCAGCTCCAAGATGACAGGGGCTTATAACTATGGCTACACCTTC
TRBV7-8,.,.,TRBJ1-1,CASSSRFTEAFF,TGTGCCAGCAGCTCCCGTTTCACTGAAGCTTTCTTT
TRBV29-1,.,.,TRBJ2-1,CSGKQHNEQFF,TGCAGCGGAAAACAGCACAATGAGCAGTTCTTC
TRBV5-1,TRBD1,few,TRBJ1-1,CASSLTTGGTNTEAFF,TGCGCCAGCAGCTTGACAACAGGGGGCACGAACACTGAAGCTTTCTTT
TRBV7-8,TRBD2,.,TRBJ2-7,CASSPTLAGTYEQYF,TGTGCCAGCAGTCCCACACTAGCGGGTACCTACGAGCAGTACTTC
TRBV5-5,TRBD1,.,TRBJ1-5,CASSPTGNQPQHF,TGTGCCAGCAGCCCGACAGGGAATCAGCCCCAGCATTTT
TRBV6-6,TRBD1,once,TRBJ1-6,CASNLDRADRPLHF,TGTGCCAGCAACCTGGACAGGGCGGATCGTCCCCTCCACTTT
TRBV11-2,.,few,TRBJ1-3,CASSLERPGNTIYF,TGTGCCAGCAGCTTAGAGCGCCCTGGAAACACCATATATTTT
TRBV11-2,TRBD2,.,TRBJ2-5,CASSTGTSGETQYF,TGTGCCAGCAGCACCGGGACTAGCGGGGAGACCCAGTACTTC
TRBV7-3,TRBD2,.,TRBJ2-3,CASSPGTSGTTDTQYF,TGTGCCAGCAGTCCCGGGACTAGCGGCACCACAGATACGCAGTATTTT
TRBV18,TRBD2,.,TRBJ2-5,CASSPKRDGGFLRETQYF,TGTGCCAGCTCACCAAAGCGGGACGGGGGATTTTTGCGGGAGACCCAGTACTTC
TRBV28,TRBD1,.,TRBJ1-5,CASSFGTGGLNQPQHF,TGTGCCAGCAGTTTTGGGACAGGGGGCCTCAATCAGCCCCAGCATTTT
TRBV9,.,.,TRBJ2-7,CASSVDPSSVYEQYF,TGTGCCAGCAGCGTAGATCCTAGCAGCGTTTACGAGCAGTACTTC
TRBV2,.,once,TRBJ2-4,CASSEEQGAKNIQYF,TGTGCCAGCAGTGAGGAACAGGGAGCCAAAAACATTCAGTACTTC
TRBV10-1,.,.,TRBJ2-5,CASSPQGGETQYF,TGCGCCAGCAGTCCCCAGGGGGGAGAGACCCAGTACTTC
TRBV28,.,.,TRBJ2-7,CASSTTGLSYEQYF,TGTGCCAGCAGTACAACGGGACTTTCCTACGAGCAGTACTTC
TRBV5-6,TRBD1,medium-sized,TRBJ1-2,CASTGTGLNYGYTF,TGTGCCAGCACCGGGACAGGACTCAACTATGGCTACACCTTC
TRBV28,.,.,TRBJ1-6,CASSLGQRNSPLHF,TGTGCCAGCAGTTTAGGCCAGCGGAATTCACCCCTCCACTTT
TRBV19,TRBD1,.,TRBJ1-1,CASSILRDRGPEAFF,TGTGCCAGTAGTATCTTACGGGACAGGGGACCTGAAGCTTTCTTT
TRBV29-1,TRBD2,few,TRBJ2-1,CSVARLAEYNEQFF,TGCAGCGTTGCAAGACTAGCTGAGTACAATGAGCAGTTCTTC
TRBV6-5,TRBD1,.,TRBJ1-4,CASSRGVNEKLFF,TGTGCCAGCAGCAGGGGGGTTAATGAAAAACTGTTTTTT
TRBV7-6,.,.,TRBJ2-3,CASSLIRGDTQYF,TGTGCCAGCAGCTTAATCAGGGGAGATACGCAGTATTTT
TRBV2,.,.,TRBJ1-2,CASSDMLNYGYTF,TGTGCCAGCAGTGATATGTTAAACTATGGCTACACCTTC
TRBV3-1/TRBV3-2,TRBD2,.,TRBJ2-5,CASSQTRASGETQYF,TGTGCCAGCAGCCAAACGCGGGCTAGCGGAGAGACCCAGTACTTC
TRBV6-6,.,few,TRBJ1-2,CASSRLISGTSNYGYTF,TGTGCCAGCAGTCGCCTTATTTCCGGGACATCTAACTATGGCTACACCTTC
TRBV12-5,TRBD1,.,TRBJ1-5,CASGPWTGEPQHF,TGTGCTAGTGGTCCCTGGACAGGTGAGCCCCAGCATTTT
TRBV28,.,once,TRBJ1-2,CASSQGSYKGGYTF,TGTGCCAGCAGTCAAGGGTCGTATAAGGGGGGCTACACCTTC
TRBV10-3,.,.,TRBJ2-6,CAISAGDGANVLTF,TGTGCCATCAGTGCAGGGGACGGGGCCAACGTCCTGACTTTC
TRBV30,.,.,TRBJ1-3,CALTGRSGNTIYF,TGTGCCTTGACGGGGAGGTCCGGAAACACCATATATTTT
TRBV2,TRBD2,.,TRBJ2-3,CASSEAQRTRVTDTQYF,TGTGCCAGCAGTGAAGCTCAGCGGACTAGAGTCACAGATACGCAGTATTTT
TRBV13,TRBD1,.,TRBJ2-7,CASSKGQGAYEQYF,TGTGCCAGCAGCAAAGGACAGGGAGCCTACGAGCAGTACTTC
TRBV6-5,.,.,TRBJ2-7,CASSYSAGASYEQYF,TGTGCCAGCAGTTACTCCGCGGGGGCCTCCTACGAGCAGTACTTC
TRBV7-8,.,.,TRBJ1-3,CASSFFQQGTGNTIYF,TGTGCCAGCAGCTTTTTTCAGCAGGGGACTGGAAACACCATATATTTT
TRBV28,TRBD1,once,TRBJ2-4,CASSLTGGTAKNIQYF,TGTGCCAGCAGTTTAACAGGGGGCACGGCCAAAAACATTCAGTACTTC
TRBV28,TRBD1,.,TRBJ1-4,CASIRQGINEKLFF,TGTGCCAGCATCCGACAGGGGATTAATGAAAAACTGTTTTTT
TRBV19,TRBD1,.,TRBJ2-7,CASSLRQGANEQYF,TGTGCCAGTAGTTTGCGACAGGGGGCCAACGAGCAGTACTTC
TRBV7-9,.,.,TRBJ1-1,CASSFTANTEAFF,TGTGCCAGCAGCTTTACAGCGAACACTGAAGCTTTCTTT
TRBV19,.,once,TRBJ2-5,CASSLREPQETQYF,TGTGCCAGTAGTCTCCGGGAGCCCCAAGAGACCCAGTACTTC
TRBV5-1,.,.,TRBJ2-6,CASSLDHSLGSGANVLTF,TGCGCCAGCAGCTTGGATCACAGTCTTGGCTCTGGGGCCAACGTCCTGACTTTC